The clone carrying this T cell receptor (beta chain) appeared a few times. Its antigen remains unidentified. CDR3 length: 15 residues. CDR1 and CDR2 from the germline V gene are DFQATT and SNEGSKA (reference sequence). Trimming removed 2 bases from V and 0 bases from J, with 11 bases in between. Whoever was chosen for sequencing had shown CD8+CD57+ cell expansion by flow cytometry. With no exception, the patients had severe acquired aplastic anemia. Patients were untreated when blood was sampled. This specimen belongs to a study of CD8+CD57+ T cells in acquired aplastic anemia. Whole-study findings and limits: Significance was not reached for CD8+ Simpson's diversity between patients and controls. A set of about 28 CD8+ CDR3 sequences was shared between patients and controls, and these sequences appeared highly expressed in patients.

Genomic DNA acted as the template from which TCR beta VDJ combination and CDR3 sequence profiling were carried out. MiXCR, applied by TCRdb to the reads, yields one record per CDR3 protein. The table includes 80,000 to 100,000 distinct CDR3 sequences, 55% to 80% detected once. The source of this sequence is a human donor with aplastic anemia. Material for sequencing was sorted CD4+, CD8+, or CD8+CD57+ T cells (not recorded which) from PBMCs. J is TRBJ1-5 and V is TRBV20-1; D is unclear. The CDR3 loop is CSARHPGGSNQPQHF. In DNA form, the CDR3 reads TGCAGTGCTAGACACCCGGGCGGTAGCAATCAGCCCCAGCATTTT.